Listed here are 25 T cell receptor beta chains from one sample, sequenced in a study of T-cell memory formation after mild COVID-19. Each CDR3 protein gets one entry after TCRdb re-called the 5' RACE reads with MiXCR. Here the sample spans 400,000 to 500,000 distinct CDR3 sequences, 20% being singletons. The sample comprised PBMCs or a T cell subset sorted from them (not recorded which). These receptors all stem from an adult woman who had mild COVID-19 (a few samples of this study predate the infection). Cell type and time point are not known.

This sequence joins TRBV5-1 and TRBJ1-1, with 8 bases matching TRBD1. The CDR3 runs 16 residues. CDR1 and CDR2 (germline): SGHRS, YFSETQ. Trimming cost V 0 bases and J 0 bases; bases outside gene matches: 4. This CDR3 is CASSLVGTGLNTEAFF. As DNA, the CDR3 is TGCGCCAGCAGCTTGGTCGGGACAGGATTGAACACTGAAGCTTTCTTT.

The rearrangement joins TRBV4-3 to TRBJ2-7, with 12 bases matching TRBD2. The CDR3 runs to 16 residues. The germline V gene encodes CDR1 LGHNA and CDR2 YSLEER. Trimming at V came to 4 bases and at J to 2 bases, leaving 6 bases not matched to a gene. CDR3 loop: CASSPETSGRPYEQYF. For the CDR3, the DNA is TGCGCCAGCAGCCCGGAGACTAGCGGGAGACCCTACGAGCAGTACTTC.

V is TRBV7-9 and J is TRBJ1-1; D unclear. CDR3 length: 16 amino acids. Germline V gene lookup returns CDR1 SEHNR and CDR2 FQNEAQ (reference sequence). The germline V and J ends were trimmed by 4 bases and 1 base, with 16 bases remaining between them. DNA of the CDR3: TGTGCCAGCAGCTCGGGTCAGGTCCCAAGGAACACTGAAGCTTTCTTT. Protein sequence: CASSSGQVPRNTEAFF. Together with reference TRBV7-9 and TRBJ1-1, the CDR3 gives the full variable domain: DTGVSQNPRHKITKRGQNVTFRCDPISEHNRLYWYRQTLGQGPEFLTYFQNEAQLEKSRLLSDRFSAERPKGSFSTLEIQRTEQGDSAMYLCASSSGQVPRNTEAFFGQGTRLTVV.

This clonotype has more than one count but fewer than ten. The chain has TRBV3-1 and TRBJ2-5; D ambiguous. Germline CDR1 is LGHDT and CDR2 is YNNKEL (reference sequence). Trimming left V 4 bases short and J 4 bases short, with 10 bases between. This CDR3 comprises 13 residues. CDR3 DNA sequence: TGTGCCAGCAGCCGCGTTCCCCTAGAGACCCAGTACTTC. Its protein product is CASSRVPLETQYF.

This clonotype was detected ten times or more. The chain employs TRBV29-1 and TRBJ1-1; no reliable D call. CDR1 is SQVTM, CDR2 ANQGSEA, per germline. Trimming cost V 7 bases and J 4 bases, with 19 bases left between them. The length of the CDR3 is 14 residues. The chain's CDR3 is CSAIWTPRGTEAFF. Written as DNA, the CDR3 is TGCAGCGCTATTTGGACCCCCCGGGGCACTGAAGCTTTCTTT.

The CDR3 reads CSVGEVGETQYF. In DNA, the CDR3 is TGCAGCGTTGGAGAAGTGGGGGAGACCCAGTACTTC. The genes are TRBV29-1 and TRBJ2-5; D call uncertain. The CDR3 length is 12 residues. V dropped 4 bases and J dropped 5 bases, with 11 bases sitting between them. The V gene's germline CDR1 is SQVTM and CDR2 ANQGSEA.

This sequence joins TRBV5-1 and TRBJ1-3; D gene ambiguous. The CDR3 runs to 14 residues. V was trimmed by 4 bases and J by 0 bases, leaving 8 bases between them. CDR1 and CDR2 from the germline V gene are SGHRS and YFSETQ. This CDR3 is CASSPYDSGNTIYF. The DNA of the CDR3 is TGCGCCAGCAGCCCATACGACTCTGGAAACACCATATATTTT. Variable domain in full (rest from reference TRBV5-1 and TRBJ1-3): KAGVTQTPRYLIKTRGQQVTLSCSPISGHRSVSWYQQTPGQGLQFLFEYFSETQRNKGNFPGRFSGRQFSNSRSEMNVSTLELGDSALYLCASSPYDSGNTIYFGEGSWLTVV.

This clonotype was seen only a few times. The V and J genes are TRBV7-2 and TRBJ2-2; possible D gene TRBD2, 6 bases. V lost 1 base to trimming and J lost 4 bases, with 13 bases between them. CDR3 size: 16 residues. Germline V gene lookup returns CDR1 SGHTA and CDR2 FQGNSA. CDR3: CASSLGSGGGTGELFF. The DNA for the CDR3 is TGTGCCAGCAGCTTAGGGTCCGGGGGAGGCACCGGGGAGCTGTTTTTT.

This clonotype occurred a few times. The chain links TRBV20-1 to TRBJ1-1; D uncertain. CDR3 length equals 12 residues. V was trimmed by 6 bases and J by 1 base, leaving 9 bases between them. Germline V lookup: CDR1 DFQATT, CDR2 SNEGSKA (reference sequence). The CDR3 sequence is CSARGPNTEAFF. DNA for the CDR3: TGCAGTGCCCGAGGGCCGAACACTGAAGCTTTCTTT.

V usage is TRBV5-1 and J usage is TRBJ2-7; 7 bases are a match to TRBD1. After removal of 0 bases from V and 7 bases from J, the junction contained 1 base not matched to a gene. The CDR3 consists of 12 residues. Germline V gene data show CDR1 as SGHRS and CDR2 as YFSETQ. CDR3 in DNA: TGCGCCAGCAGCTTGGCGGGACAGGAGCAGTACTTC. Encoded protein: CASSLAGQEQYF.

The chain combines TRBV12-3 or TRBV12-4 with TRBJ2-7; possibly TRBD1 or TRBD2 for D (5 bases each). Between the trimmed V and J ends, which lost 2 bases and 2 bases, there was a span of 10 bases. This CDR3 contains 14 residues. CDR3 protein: CASSLRDGPYEQYF. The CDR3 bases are TGTGCCAGCAGTTTACGGGACGGACCCTACGAGCAGTACTTC.

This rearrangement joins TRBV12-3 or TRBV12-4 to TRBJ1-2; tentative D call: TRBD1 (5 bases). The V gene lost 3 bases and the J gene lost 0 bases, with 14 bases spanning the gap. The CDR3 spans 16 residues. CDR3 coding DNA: TGTGCCAGCAGTTTTTTCCGGGGGTCGGCTAACTATGGCTACACCTTC. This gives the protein CASSFFRGSANYGYTF.

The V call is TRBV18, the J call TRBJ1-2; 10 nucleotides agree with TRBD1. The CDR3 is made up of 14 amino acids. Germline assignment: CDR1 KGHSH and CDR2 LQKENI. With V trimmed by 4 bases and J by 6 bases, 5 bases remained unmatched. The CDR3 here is CASSQDRGTDGYTF. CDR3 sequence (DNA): TGTGCCAGCTCACAGGACAGGGGGACTGATGGCTACACCTTC.

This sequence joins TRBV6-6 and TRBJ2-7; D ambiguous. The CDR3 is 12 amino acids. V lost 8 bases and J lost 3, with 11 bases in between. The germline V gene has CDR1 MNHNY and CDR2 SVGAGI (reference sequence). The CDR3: CASSQSIYEQYF. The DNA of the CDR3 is TGTGCCAGCTCCCAATCCATCTACGAGCAGTACTTC.

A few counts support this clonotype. The CDR3 here is CASSDGLMNTEAFF. The CDR3 coding sequence is TGCGCCAGCAGCGACGGACTTATGAACACTGAAGCTTTCTTT. The chain recombines TRBV5-1 with TRBJ1-1; D gene unclear. Germline V lookup: CDR1 SGHRS, CDR2 YFSETQ. Deletions cut 4 bases from V and 0 bases from J, with 10 bases between. The CDR3 is 14 amino acids.

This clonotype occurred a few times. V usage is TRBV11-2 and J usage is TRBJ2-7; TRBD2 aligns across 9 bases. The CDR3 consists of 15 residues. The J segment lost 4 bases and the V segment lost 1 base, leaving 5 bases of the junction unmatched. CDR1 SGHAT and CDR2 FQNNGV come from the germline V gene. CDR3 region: CASSLAYSGGYEQYF. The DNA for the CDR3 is TGTGCCAGCAGCTTAGCTTATAGCGGGGGTTACGAGCAGTACTTC.

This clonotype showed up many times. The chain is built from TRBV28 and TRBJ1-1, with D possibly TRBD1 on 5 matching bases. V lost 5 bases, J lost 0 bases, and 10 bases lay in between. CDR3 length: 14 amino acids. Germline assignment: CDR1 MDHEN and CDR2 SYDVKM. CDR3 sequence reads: CASSGTALNTEAFF. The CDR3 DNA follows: TGTGCCAGCAGTGGGACGGCATTGAACACTGAAGCTTTCTTT.

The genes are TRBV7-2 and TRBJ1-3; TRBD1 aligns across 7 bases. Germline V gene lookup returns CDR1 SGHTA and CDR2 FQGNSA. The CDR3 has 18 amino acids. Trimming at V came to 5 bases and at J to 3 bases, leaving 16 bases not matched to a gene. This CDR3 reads CASSHPGGSWADGNTIYF. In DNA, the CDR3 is TGTGCCAGCAGCCATCCAGGGGGATCCTGGGCGGATGGAAACACCATATATTTT.

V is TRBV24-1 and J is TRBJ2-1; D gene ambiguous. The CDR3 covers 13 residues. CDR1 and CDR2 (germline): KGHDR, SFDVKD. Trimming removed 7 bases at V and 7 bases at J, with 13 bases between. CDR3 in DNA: TGTGCCACCAGCGGGCCAGCCGTAAATGAGCAGTTCTTC. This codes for CATSGPAVNEQFF.

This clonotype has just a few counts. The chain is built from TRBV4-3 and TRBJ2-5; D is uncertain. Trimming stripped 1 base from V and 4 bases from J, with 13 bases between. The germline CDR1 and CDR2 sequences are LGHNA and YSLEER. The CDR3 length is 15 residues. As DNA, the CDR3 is TGCGCCAGCAGCCAAGCTAACGGTGTTTCAGAGACCCAGTACTTC. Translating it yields CASSQANGVSETQYF.

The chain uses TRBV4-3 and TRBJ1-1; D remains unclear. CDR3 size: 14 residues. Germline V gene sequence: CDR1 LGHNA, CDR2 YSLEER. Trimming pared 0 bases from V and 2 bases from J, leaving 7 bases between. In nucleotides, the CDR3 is TGCGCCAGCAGCCAAGAGGTCCCAAACACTGAAGCTTTCTTT. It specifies CASSQEVPNTEAFF.

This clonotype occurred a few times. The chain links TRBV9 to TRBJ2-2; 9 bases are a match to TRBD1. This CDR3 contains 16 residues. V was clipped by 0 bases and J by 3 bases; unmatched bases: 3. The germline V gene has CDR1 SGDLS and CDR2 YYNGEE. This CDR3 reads CASSVGTGEDTGELFF. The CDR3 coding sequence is TGTGCCAGCAGCGTAGGGACAGGGGAGGACACCGGGGAGCTGTTTTTT.

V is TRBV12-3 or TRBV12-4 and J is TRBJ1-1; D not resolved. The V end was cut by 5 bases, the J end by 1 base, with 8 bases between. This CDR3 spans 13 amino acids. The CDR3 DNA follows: TGTGCCAGCAGTCGAAAGACGAACACTGAAGCTTTCTTT. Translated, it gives CASSRKTNTEAFF.

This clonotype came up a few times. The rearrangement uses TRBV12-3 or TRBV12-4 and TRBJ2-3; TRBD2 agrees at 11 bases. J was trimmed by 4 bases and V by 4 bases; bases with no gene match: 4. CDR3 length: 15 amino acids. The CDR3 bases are TGTGCCAGCAGTTGGACTAGCGGGTTACCAGATACGCAGTATTTT. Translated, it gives CASSWTSGLPDTQYF.

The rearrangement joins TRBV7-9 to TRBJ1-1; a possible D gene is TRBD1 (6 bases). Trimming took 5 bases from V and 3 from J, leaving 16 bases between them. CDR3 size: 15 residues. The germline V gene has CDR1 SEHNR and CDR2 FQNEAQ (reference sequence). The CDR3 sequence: CASSLNREGDTEAFF. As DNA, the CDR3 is TGTGCCAGCAGCCTAAACAGGGAAGGAGACACTGAAGCTTTCTTT.